Given below is one T cell receptor beta chain in context. Only in-frame clones appear in the TCRdb table, and some are missing; sequencing was by immunoSEQ multiplex PCR. The data hold over 200,000 clones, with approximately 86% observed a single time. This entry comes from a study of blood T cell repertoires in COVID-19. The CDR3 has 17 residues. V shed 5 bases and J shed 7 bases, with 21 bases lying between them. In germline, CDR1 is SEHNR, CDR2 FQNEAQ (reference sequence). What was sequenced was peripheral blood. This sequence originates from a woman younger than 45 who had recovered from COVID-19. The rearrangement links TRBV7-9 to TRBJ1-6, with D possibly matching TRBD1 (6 bases). CDR3 sequence: CASSPPRRDIKNSPLHF. The CDR3 nucleotides are TGTGCCAGCAGCCCCCCGAGACGGGACATTAAAAATTCACCCCTCCACTTT. The whole variable domain, filled in from reference TRBV7-9 and TRBJ1-6, reads DTGVSQNPRHKITKRGQNVTFRCDPISEHNRLYWYRQTLGQGPEFLTYFQNEAQLEKSRLLSDRFSAERPKGSFSTLEIQRTEQGDSAMYLCASSPPRRDIKNSPLHFGNGTRLTVT.